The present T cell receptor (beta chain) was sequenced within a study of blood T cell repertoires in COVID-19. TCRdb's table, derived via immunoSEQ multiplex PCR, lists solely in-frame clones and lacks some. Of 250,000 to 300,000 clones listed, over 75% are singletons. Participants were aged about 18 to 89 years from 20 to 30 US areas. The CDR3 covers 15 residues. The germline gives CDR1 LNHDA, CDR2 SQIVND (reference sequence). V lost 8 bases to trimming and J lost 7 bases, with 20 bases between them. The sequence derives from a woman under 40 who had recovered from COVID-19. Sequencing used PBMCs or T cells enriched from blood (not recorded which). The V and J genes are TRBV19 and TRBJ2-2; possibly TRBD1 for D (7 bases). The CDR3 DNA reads TGTGCCAGTCTTGCCCCAGGGGGAGGTAACGGGGAGCTGTTTTTT. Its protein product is CASLAPGGGNGELFF.